This record concerns one T cell receptor (beta chain) sequence. Its target is not known. These data belong to a study of OX40 agonist ivuxolimab in advanced cancers. Findings and caveats of the study: Mean expanded clone counts were higher in CD8+ than CD4+ T cells.

The table came from immunoSEQ multiplex PCR; TCRdb's copy has only in-frame clones and leaves some out. The data hold about 90,000 clones, with under 95% observed a single time. The CDR3 contains 15 residues. Trimming shortened V by 1 base and J by 4 bases, and 14 bases separated the two germline ends. From germline, CDR1 is SGHNT and CDR2 YYREEE (reference sequence). The TCR originated in an adult with an advanced solid tumor such as melanoma, head and neck, liver or kidney cancer. The sample here was CD4+ or CD8+ T cells sorted from blood, taken in a trial of the OX40 agonist ivuxolimab. The chain has TRBV5-4 and TRBJ1-2; no reliable D call. The CDR3, as DNA: TGTGCCAGCAGCTTGTCAGCAAGCCCGGGCTATGGCTACACCTTC. Amino acids: CASSLSASPGYGYTF.